The T cell receptor (beta chain) described here comes from a study of T cells in localized non-small cell lung cancer. Assay: immunoSEQ multiplex PCR; the TCRdb copy retains only in-frame clones and omits some. This table holds 50,000 or so clones, around 81% found once. Germline CDR1 SGDLS, CDR2 YYNGEE. V was pared by 0 bases and J by 0 bases, with 10 bases between. The CDR3 extends over 15 amino acids. Sequencing used peripheral blood, obtained before any cancer treatment. The rearrangement uses TRBV9 and TRBJ2-7; D is uncertain. This clonotype was sampled from a female donor at least 60 years old with stage II squamous cell lung carcinoma. The CDR3 sequence is CASSVGRISSYEQYF. The CDR3 coding sequence is TGTGCCAGCAGCGTAGGACGGATTAGCTCCTACGAGCAGTACTTC. The variable domain in full, completed from reference TRBV9 and TRBJ2-7, reads DSGVTQTPKHLITATGQRVTLRCSPRSGDLSVYWYQQSLDQGLQFLIQYYNGEERAKGNILERFSAQQFPDLHSELNLSSLELGDSALYFCASSVGRISSYEQYFGPGTRLTVT.